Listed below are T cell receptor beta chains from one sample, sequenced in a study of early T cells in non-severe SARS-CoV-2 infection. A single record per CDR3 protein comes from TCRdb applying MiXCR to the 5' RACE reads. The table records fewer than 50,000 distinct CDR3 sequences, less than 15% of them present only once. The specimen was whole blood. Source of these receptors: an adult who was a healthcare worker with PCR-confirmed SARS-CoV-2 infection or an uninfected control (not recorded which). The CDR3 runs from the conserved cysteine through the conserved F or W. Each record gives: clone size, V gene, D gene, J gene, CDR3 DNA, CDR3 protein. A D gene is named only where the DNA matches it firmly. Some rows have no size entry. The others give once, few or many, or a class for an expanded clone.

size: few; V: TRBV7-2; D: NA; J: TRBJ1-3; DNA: TGTGCCAGCAGCTTAGGCACGGGGCCCAGCTCTGGAAACACCATATATTTT; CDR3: CASSLGTGPSSGNTIYF
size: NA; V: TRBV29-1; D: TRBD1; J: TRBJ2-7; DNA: TGCAGCGTTGGTACAGGGGGCTACGAGCAGTACTTC; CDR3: CSVGTGGYEQYF
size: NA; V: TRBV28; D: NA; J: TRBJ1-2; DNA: TGTGCCAGCTCCGTAGGGGATAACGGCTACACCTTC; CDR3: CASSVGDNGYTF
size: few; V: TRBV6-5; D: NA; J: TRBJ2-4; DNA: TGTGCCAGCCGGGGCCTAGACAAAAACATTCAGTACTTC; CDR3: CASRGLDKNIQYF
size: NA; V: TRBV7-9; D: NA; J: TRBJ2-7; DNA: TGTGCCAGCAGCCATACGGGACACCCCATCGGCGAGCAGTACTTC; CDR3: CASSHTGHPIGEQYF
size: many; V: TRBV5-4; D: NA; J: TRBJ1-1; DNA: TGTGCCAGCAGCTTTACAGGAAGGAACACTGAAGCTTTCTTT; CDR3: CASSFTGRNTEAFF
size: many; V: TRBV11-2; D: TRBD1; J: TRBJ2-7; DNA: TGTGCCAGCAGCTTCAATGGGAGACAGGGTGGCTACGAGCAGTACTTC; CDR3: CASSFNGRQGGYEQYF
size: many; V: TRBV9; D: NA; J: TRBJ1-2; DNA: TGTGCCAGCAGCGAACAGGGAGGGCCTAACTATGGCTACACCTTC; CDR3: CASSEQGGPNYGYTF
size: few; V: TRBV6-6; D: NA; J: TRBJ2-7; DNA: TGTGCCAGCAGTCACCCACCAGACCGCTCCTACGAGCAGTACTTC; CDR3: CASSHPPDRSYEQYF
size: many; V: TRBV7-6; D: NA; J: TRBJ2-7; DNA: TGTGCCAGCAGCTTAGCACGGGCTGGTACCTTCTACGAGCAGTACTTC; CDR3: CASSLARAGTFYEQYF
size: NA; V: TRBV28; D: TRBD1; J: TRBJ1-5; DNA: TGTGCCAGCAGTTTGCAACAGGGGGCAGGCCAGCCCCAGCATTTT; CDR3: CASSLQQGAGQPQHF
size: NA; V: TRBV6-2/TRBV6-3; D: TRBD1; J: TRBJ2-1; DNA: TGTGCCAGCACTTCCTCTTGGGACAGGCTATACAATGAGCAGTTCTTC; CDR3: CASTSSWDRLYNEQFF
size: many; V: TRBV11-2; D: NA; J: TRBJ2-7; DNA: TGTGCCAGCAGCTCTCAGGGCAACGAGCAGTACTTC; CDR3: CASSSQGNEQYF
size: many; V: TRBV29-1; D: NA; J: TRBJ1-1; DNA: TGCAGCGTTGAAACCGGGGACGGGAACACTGAAGCTTTCTTT; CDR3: CSVETGDGNTEAFF
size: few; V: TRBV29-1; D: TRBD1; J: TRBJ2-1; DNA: TGCAGCGCGAGGGACAGGGGGGGCAATGAGCAGTTCTTC; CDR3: CSARDRGGNEQFF
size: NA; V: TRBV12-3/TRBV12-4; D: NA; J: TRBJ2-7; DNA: TGTGCCAGCAGTTTCGGGTTTAGTTGGGGAGTTTACGAGCAGTACTTC; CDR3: CASSFGFSWGVYEQYF
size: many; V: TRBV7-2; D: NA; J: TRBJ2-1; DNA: TGTGCCAGCAGCTTATGGGGTAGCTCCTACAATGAGCAGTTCTTC; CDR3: CASSLWGSSYNEQFF
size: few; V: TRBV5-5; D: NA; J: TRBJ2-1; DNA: TGTGCCAGCAGCTTCGGGCTATCTTGGGGGCAGTTCTTC; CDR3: CASSFGLSWGQFF
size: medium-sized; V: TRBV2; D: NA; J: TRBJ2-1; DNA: TGTGCCAGCAGTGCATGGTTTGAGCAGTTCTTC; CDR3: CASSAWFEQFF
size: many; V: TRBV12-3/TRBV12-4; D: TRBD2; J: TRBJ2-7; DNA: TGTGCCAGCAGATCTAGCGGGAGCACTGGGGAGCAGTACTTC; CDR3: CASRSSGSTGEQYF
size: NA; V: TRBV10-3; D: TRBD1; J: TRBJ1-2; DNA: TGTGCCATTGGGACAGGGGGCGCGAGCTACACCTTC; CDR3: CAIGTGGASYTF
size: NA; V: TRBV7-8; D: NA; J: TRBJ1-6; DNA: TGTGCCAGCAGCTTATTACAGTCGAATTCACCCCTCCACTTT; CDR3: CASSLLQSNSPLHF
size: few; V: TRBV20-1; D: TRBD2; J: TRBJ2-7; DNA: TGCAGTCTAGGGGCCCCGAGCGGGAGGGCCCACGAGCAGTACTTC; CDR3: CSLGAPSGRAHEQYF
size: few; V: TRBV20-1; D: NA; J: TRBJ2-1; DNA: TGCAGTGCTAGAGAACGACTCCTCCTTGAGCAGTTCTTC; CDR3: CSARERLLLEQFF
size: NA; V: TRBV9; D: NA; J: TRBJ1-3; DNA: TGTGCCAGCAGCGTAGAGGGCAGGGCTACTGGAAACACCATATATTTT; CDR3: CASSVEGRATGNTIYF
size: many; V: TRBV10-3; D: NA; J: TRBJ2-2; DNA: TGTGCCACCTACATTCAGGGAGGGGAGCTGTTTTTT; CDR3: CATYIQGGELFF
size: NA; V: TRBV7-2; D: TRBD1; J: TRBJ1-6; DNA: TGTGCCAGCAGCTTCGGGACAGCTAGAAATTCACCCCTCCACTTT; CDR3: CASSFGTARNSPLHF
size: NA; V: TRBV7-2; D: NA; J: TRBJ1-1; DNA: TGTGCCAGCAGCTTTCGTAGGAACACTGAAGCTTTCTTT; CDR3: CASSFRRNTEAFF
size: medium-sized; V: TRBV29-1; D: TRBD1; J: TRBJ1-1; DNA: TGCAGCGCCAGGACAGGGGAAGGCACTGAAGCTTTCTTT; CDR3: CSARTGEGTEAFF
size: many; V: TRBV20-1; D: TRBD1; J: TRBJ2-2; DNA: TGCAGTGCTAGAGCAGGGGGCGACACCGGGGAGCTGTTTTTT; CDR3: CSARAGGDTGELFF
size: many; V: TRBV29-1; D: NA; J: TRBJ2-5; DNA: TGCAGCGTTGAGTCCCAGGGATCGGGGACCCAGTACTTC; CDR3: CSVESQGSGTQYF